Listed below are T cell receptor beta chains from one sample, sequenced in a study of Graves' ophthalmopathy and Graves' hyperthyroidism. From the multiplex PCR reads, TCRdb called clonotypes with MiXCR, one entry per CDR3 protein. The sample consists of 650,000 to 800,000 distinct CDR3 sequences, about two fifths of them appearing once. Sequencing was carried out using peripheral blood. These TCRs come from an adult man with Graves' ophthalmopathy. Each CDR3 is given with its conserved first and last residue. D genes are given only for firm matches. Clone size appears in some rows only: once, few, many, or a class for an expanded clone.

v_call: TRBV2
clone_size: many
d_call: -
j_call: TRBJ1-1
cdr3_aa: CASNRLNTEAFF
cdr3_nt: TGTGCCAGCAACAGATTGAACACTGAAGCTTTCTTT

v_call: TRBV9
clone_size: -
d_call: -
j_call: TRBJ1-4
cdr3_aa: CASSVSGHHATNEKLFF
cdr3_nt: TGTGCCAGCAGCGTCTCGGGACACCATGCAACTAATGAAAAACTGTTTTTT

v_call: TRBV29-1
clone_size: once
d_call: -
j_call: TRBJ1-2
cdr3_aa: CSVESEAGKTGYTF
cdr3_nt: TGCAGCGTTGAGTCTGAGGCAGGGAAGACTGGCTACACCTTC

v_call: TRBV4-2
clone_size: -
d_call: -
j_call: TRBJ1-5
cdr3_aa: CASSQMTGTTGQPQHF
cdr3_nt: TGTGCCAGCAGCCAGATGACGGGGACGACGGGTCAGCCCCAGCATTTT

v_call: TRBV30
clone_size: -
d_call: -
j_call: TRBJ1-4
cdr3_aa: CAWSVRGDLLFF
cdr3_nt: TGTGCCTGGAGTGTACGAGGGGATTTGCTGTTTTTT

v_call: TRBV4-1
clone_size: -
d_call: -
j_call: TRBJ1-2
cdr3_aa: CASSQNPQINYGYTF
cdr3_nt: TGCGCCAGCAGCCAGAATCCACAGATTAACTATGGCTACACCTTC

v_call: TRBV7-9
clone_size: -
d_call: -
j_call: TRBJ1-3
cdr3_aa: CASSLANGNTIYF
cdr3_nt: TGTGCCAGCAGCTTAGCAAACGGAAACACCATATATTTT

v_call: TRBV7-9
clone_size: -
d_call: TRBD2
j_call: TRBJ2-6
cdr3_aa: CASSSGEWTGANVLTF
cdr3_nt: TGTGCCAGCAGTAGCGGGGAGTGGACTGGGGCCAACGTCCTGACTTTC

v_call: TRBV2
clone_size: -
d_call: TRBD1
j_call: TRBJ1-4
cdr3_aa: CASRDVDRVDEKLFF
cdr3_nt: TGTGCCAGCCGTGACGTGGACAGGGTGGATGAAAAACTGTTTTTT

v_call: TRBV10-3
clone_size: many
d_call: -
j_call: TRBJ2-7
cdr3_aa: CASSPRIAYEQYF
cdr3_nt: TGTGCCAGTTCTCCGCGGATAGCCTACGAGCAGTACTTC

v_call: TRBV29-1
clone_size: -
d_call: TRBD1
j_call: TRBJ1-5
cdr3_aa: CSARTGFLQPQHF
cdr3_nt: TGCAGTGCTCGGACAGGGTTTTTACAGCCCCAGCATTTT

v_call: TRBV7-9
clone_size: few
d_call: -
j_call: TRBJ2-2
cdr3_aa: CASIQPGELFF
cdr3_nt: TGTGCCAGCATCCAACCCGGGGAGCTGTTTTTT

v_call: TRBV12-3/TRBV12-4
clone_size: many
d_call: TRBD1
j_call: TRBJ1-1
cdr3_aa: CASTNRGEAFF
cdr3_nt: TGTGCCAGCACCAACAGGGGCGAAGCTTTCTTT

v_call: TRBV5-8
clone_size: -
d_call: -
j_call: TRBJ2-7
cdr3_aa: CASSSPGVSYEQYF
cdr3_nt: TGTGCCAGCAGCTCCCCGGGGGTGTCCTACGAGCAGTACTTC

v_call: TRBV7-8
clone_size: many
d_call: -
j_call: TRBJ1-6
cdr3_aa: CASSLGAGAPPNSPLHF
cdr3_nt: TGTGCCAGCAGCTTAGGAGCGGGGGCACCCCCTAATTCACCCCTCCACTTT

v_call: TRBV7-2
clone_size: -
d_call: -
j_call: TRBJ2-7
cdr3_aa: CASSPRASATYEQYF
cdr3_nt: TGTGCCAGCAGCCCGAGGGCTAGCGCAACCTACGAGCAGTACTTC